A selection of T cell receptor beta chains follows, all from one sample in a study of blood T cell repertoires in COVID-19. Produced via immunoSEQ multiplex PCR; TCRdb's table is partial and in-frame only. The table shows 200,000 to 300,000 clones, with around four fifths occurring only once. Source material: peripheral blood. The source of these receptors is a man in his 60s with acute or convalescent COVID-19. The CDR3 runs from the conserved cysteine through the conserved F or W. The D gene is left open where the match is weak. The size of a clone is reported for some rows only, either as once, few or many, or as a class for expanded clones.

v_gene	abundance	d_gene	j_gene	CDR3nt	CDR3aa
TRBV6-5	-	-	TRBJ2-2	TGTGCCGCCGCGGAGACGAACACCGGGGAGCTGTTTTTT	CAAAETNTGELFF
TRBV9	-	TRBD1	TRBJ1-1	TGTGCCAGCAGCGGGACCGTGACAGGGGTCACTGAAGCTTTCTTT	CASSGTVTGVTEAFF
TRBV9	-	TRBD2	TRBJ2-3	TGTGCCAGCAGCGTAGGGGGACTAGCGGGAGGGCCGACAGATACGCAGTATTTT	CASSVGGLAGGPTDTQYF
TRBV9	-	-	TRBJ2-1	TGTGCCAGCAGCGTAGCCCCCAAAACCTACAATGAGCAGTTCTTC	CASSVAPKTYNEQFF
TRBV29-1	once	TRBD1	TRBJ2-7	TGCAGCGTTGAAGTTGGGACAGGGGCCTACGAGCAGTACTTC	CSVEVGTGAYEQYF
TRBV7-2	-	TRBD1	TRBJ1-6	TGTGCCAGCAGCTGGGACAGATTAGGGGATTCACCCCTCCACTTT	CASSWDRLGDSPLHF
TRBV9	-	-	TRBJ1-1	TGTGCCAGCAGCTTACCCCCCTATGGTGAAGCTTTCTTT	CASSLPPYGEAFF
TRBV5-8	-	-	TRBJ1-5	TGTGCCAGCAGCTCAGCGGGCCAGCCCCAGCATTTT	CASSSAGQPQHF
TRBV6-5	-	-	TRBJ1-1	TGTGCCAGCAGGCGGGGCACTGAAGCTTTCTTT	CASRRGTEAFF
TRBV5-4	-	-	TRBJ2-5	TGTGCCAGCAGCTCAGGAGGGGTTCGGGTTAAAGAGACCCAGTACTTC	CASSSGGVRVKETQYF
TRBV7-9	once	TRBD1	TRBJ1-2	TGTGCCAGCAGCTTAGACGACAGGGCTTATGGCTACACCTTC	CASSLDDRAYGYTF
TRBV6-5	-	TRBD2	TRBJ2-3	TGTGCCAGCAGCGGGGGGGTCACAGATACGCAGTATTTT	CASSGGVTDTQYF
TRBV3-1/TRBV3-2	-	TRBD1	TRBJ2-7	TGTGCCAGCAGCTCGGACAGGGTCGCGTACGAGCAGTACTTC	CASSSDRVAYEQYF
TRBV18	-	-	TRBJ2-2	TGTGCCAGCTCACCACCGGCAGGGGTCACCGGGGAGCTGTTTTTT	CASSPPAGVTGELFF
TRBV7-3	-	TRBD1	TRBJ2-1	TGTGCCAGCAGAAAACGAAGGGACAGGGGCAGTATCGATGAGCAGTTCTTC	CASRKRRDRGSIDEQFF
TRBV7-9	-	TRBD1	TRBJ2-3	TGTGCCAGCAGCTTACTAGCCGACAGGGGCCCAGATACGCAGTATTTT	CASSLLADRGPDTQYF
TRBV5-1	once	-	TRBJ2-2	TGCGCCAGCAGCTTGGCGCTTCAGGGCACCGGGGAGCTGTTTTTT	CASSLALQGTGELFF
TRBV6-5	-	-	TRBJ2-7	TGTGCCAGCGGCCTCGGGGTTTCCTTCTACGAGCAGTACTTC	CASGLGVSFYEQYF
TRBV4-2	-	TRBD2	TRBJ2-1	TGTGCCAGCAGCCAAGTGGGGACTAGCGGGAGCTACAATGAGCAGTTCTTC	CASSQVGTSGSYNEQFF
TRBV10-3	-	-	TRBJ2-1	TGTGCCATCAGTGAGTTGTCCCAAACTGGCAATGAGCAGTTCTTC	CAISELSQTGNEQFF
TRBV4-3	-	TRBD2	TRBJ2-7	TGCGCCAGCAGCCAGGTTAGACTAGCGGGTACACACGAGCAGTACTTC	CASSQVRLAGTHEQYF
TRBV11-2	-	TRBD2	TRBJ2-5	TGTGCCAGCAGTCTCCGATCGAGACTAGCGGGGGAAGAGACCCAGTACTTC	CASSLRSRLAGEETQYF
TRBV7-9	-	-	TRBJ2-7	TGTGCCAGCAGCTTAGTTCGAGGTTCCGAGCAGTACTTC	CASSLVRGSEQYF
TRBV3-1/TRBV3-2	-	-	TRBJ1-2	TGTGCCAGCAGCCATCGCGGGGCTAACTATGGCTACACCTTC	CASSHRGANYGYTF
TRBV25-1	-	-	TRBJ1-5	TGTGCCAGCAGCGACACGGACTTCTATAGCAATCAGCCCCAGCATTTT	CASSDTDFYSNQPQHF
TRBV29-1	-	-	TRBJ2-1	TGCAGCGTTTCGCTCCGACTAGTCAATGAGCAGTTCTTC	CSVSLRLVNEQFF
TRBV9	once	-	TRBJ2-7	TGTGCCAGCAGCGCCCCAGGCAGGGCATCCTACGAGCAGTACTTC	CASSAPGRASYEQYF
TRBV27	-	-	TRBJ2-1	TGTGCCAGCAGGCGCGGATCTACCTACAATGAGCAGTTCTTC	CASRRGSTYNEQFF
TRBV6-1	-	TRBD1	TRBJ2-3	TGTGCCAGCAGTGAAGCTAGGGGGCGTACAGATACGCAGTATTTT	CASSEARGRTDTQYF
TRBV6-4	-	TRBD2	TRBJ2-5	TGTGCCAGCAGGGCGAGCGGGGGCCCGGGGGTTCAGTACTTC	CASRASGGPGVQYF
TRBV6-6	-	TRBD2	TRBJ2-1	TGTGCCAGCAGCCTAGCGGAAAGCTCCTACAATGAGCAGTTCTTC	CASSLAESSYNEQFF
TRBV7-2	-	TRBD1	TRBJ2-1	TGTGCCAGTAGACGGGACAGGGGGGTAAATGAGCAGTTCTTC	CASRRDRGVNEQFF
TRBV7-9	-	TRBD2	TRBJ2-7	TGTGCCAGCAGCTTAGGACTAGCGGGGGGCCAATCCTCCTACGAGCAGTACTTC	CASSLGLAGGQSSYEQYF
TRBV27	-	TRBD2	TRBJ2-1	TGTGCCAGCAGCCCCGGGACTAGCGGAGCGTACAATGAGCAGTTCTTC	CASSPGTSGAYNEQFF
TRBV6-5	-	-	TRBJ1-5	TGTGCCAGCAGCCTGGCGGGGAACAATCAGCCCCAGCATTTT	CASSLAGNNQPQHF
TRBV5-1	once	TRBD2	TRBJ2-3	TGCGCCAGCAGCAGACAACTAGCGGGAGGCACAGATACGCAGTATTTT	CASSRQLAGGTDTQYF
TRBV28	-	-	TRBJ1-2	TGTGCCAGCAGTTTGGTGGGCGACTATGGCTACACCTTC	CASSLVGDYGYTF
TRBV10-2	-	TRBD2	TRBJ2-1	TGCGCCAGCAGTGAGGGACTAGCGGGGGACAATGAGCAGTTCTTC	CASSEGLAGDNEQFF
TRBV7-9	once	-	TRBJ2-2	TGTGCCAGCAGCCTTGAGACCGGGGAGCTGTTTTTT	CASSLETGELFF
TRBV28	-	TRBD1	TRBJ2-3	TGTGCCAGCAGTTCCCCACAGGGGTTTATCGGAGATACGCAGTATTTT	CASSSPQGFIGDTQYF